This record looks at one TCR beta chain sequence and its context. The antigen is unknown. The data belong to a study of cytomegalovirus exposure and HLA in healthy donors. Whole-study results and caveats: Analyses of presence and absence presupposed an approximately uniform sequencing depth across donors.

13 Jbeta primers and 60 Vbeta primers were used for the PCR. In the authors' methods: Later reanalysis found approximately 76 million unique TCR beta chains, 9 million to 12 million of them shared. The assay was immunoSEQ multiplex PCR, and TCRdb's table has in-frame clones only and misses some. V and J calls and clone size are as listed in that table; D and trimming were resolved from the DNA. This sample has approximately 46,000 clones; approximately 65% occur once, and the top ten carry 6.3%. The CDR3 is made up of 14 amino acids. The germline V gene encodes CDR1 MNHEY and CDR2 SVGAGI. The V gene end was trimmed by 10 bases and the J gene end by 1 base; junction bases not matched to a gene: 9.

This sequence was found in a man aged 30 to 45 in good health and CMV-seronegative. The chain is built from TRBV6-5 and TRBJ2-7; 8 bases line up with TRBD1. Input material: PBMCs. The CDR3 loop is CATFRTGKSYEQYF. Written as DNA, the CDR3 is TGTGCCACCTTCCGGACAGGGAAATCCTACGAGCAGTACTTC.